This TCR beta chain originates from a study of T cell responses to AZD1222 COVID-19 vaccine (dated by TCRdb to 2020 to 2022). General notes on the study: A total of 233 trial participants underwent TCR sequencing, of whom about 210 had received two doses of AZD1222 and about 25 had received two doses of the MenACWY control vaccine. Enrollment into the trials was organized by age into subgroups of 18-55, 56-69 and 70-plus years, and those subgroups contained roughly 150, 30 and 60 TCR-sequenced participants, respectively. What the work shows at the level of the full study, not this receptor alone: A significant rise in spike-specific TCR breadth and depth was observed after two AZD1222 doses relative to day 0 and relative to MenACWY recipients. The vaccine-associated CD4 TCRs covered the entire spike protein, and the dominant responses fell in regions 160-218 and 743-854. Most participants were white British and females outnumbered males, and the authors suggested that clonal diversity may have been underestimated. Conclusions about previously exposed vaccinees are limited, since just 5 or 6 AZD1222 recipients were seropositive for SARS-CoV-2 at baseline. The 56-69-year group was small, and its depth increase did not reach significance, likely because of low power. Because no day 14 peak-response samples were available, the repertoires could be characterized only after the peak T cell response. Epitopes outside the regions mutated in the B.1.351 and B.1.1.7 variants were reportedly recognized by nearly half of the unique spike-specific TCRs.

About this clone: Its antigen target is currently unknown. One base away there is no much larger clone; base qualities are not given.

The intended sense of this specimen's time point label: about 28 days (+/-7) after the second vaccine dose. AZD1222 recipients whose second dose came at about 4 weeks and those whose second dose came at about 12 weeks were combined into one group, since spike-specific TCR depth and breadth did not differ between the two schedules. Vaccinee samples were obtained from the UK trials COV001 and COV002, which included a single-blind randomized controlled phase 2/3 trial of AZD1222 (ChAdOx1 nCoV-19) in healthy adults. Trial participant PBMC samples were collected at day 0 and day 28 after the second dose for TCRbeta chain sequencing. The CDR3 regions of human TCRbeta chains were analyzed by immunosequencing. The study's processing was this. TCRs in the repertoires were matched against a reference library of SARS-CoV-2-specific TCRs that had been generated with the MIRA antigen-specificity platform. Breadth was defined as the fraction of unique TCRs that were SARS-CoV-2-associated, and depth was defined as the fraction of total T cells that were SARS-CoV-2-associated. Using the MIRA data, every spike-specific TCR was mapped to the spike region that the TCR reacted to and assigned to either a CD4 or a CD8 class. Log10-transformed breadth and depth values were compared by one-way ANOVA with Sidak's multiple comparisons tests. The immuneACCESS repertoire file appears here via TCRdb, limited to in-frame rearrangements. These files lack a portion of the clones; in checked studies, under half of the deficit traces to unresolved V genes, and the cause of the others is not known. V and J calls and clone size are copied from that table; D and trimming were computed from the DNA. The sample yields over 100,000 clones; around 90% were counted once. Under 1.2% of the sample is taken by the ten largest.

The CDR3, cysteine through phenylalanine, is 14 amino acids long. Only the CDR3 DNA stays, 42 bases, in frame from base 1. Between the V and J ends, shortened by 5 bases and 4 bases respectively, the junction contains 12 bases. The germline V gene (reference sequence) provides CDR1 SEHNR and CDR2 FQNEAQ. The V and J genes are TRBV7-9 and TRBJ1-5, with no D gene named confidently. The source material was peripheral blood, sampled 28 days after the second AZD1222 dose. The receptor comes from an adult who received the AZD1222 COVID-19 vaccine. The nucleotide sequence is given as TGTGCCAGCAGCGAACGAACTACAAATCAGCCCCAGCATTTT. Its protein product is CASSERTTNQPQHF.